The T cell receptor (beta chain) described here comes from a study of T cells in Graves' hyperthyroidism and ophthalmopathy. Study-wide results and caveats: Most expanded thyroid clonotypes above 0.001 recurred in blood. A model using 13 V-J features told ophthalmopathy apart from stable hyperthyroidism.

It was uncontrolled infection, other autoimmune disease, pregnancy or lactation that excluded patients. This clonotype has more than one count but fewer than ten. What it recognizes is unknown. The CDR3 spans 14 residues. Trimming cost V 6 bases and J 9 bases; bases outside gene matches: 16. Germline assignment: CDR1 DFQATT and CDR2 SNEGSKA (reference sequence). From RNA transcripts, TCR beta CDR3 regions were amplified. An initial round of RT-PCR targeting the TCR CDR3 relied on the HTBI primer set. TCRdb used MiXCR to reprocess the multiplex PCR reads, holding one entry per CDR3 protein. The sample lists hundreds of thousands of distinct CDR3 sequences; approximately 14% were seen once.

The chain joins TRBV20-1 to TRBJ1-2; 7 bases are shared with TRBD1. Sequenced: blood. The TCR sequence derives from a woman aged 40 to 50 with Graves' ophthalmopathy. The CDR3 DNA reads as TGCAGTGCCCAGAAGGACAGGACCTCTATGCGCTACACCTTC. This gives the protein CSAQKDRTSMRYTF.